The 28 T cell receptor beta chains below all came from one sample that was sequenced in a study of post-analysis software for immune sequencing data. Findings and caveats of the study: A handful of TRBV segments (TRBV5-6, TRBV5-1 and TRBV20-1 among them) occurred more frequently in patients than in controls.

The TCR beta cDNA libraries contained unique molecular identifiers. TCRdb passed the PCR reads through MiXCR, listing each CDR3 protein once. The sample shows hundreds of thousands of distinct CDR3 sequences, roughly 29% of them seen only once. The antigens for these receptors are not known. Sequencing used blood. The source is a girl aged 5-17 years with multiple sclerosis.

This clonotype appeared a few times. The J gene is TRBJ2-7, the V gene TRBV29-1; 9 positions agree with TRBD1. Trimming cost V 2 bases and J 1 base; bases outside gene matches: 9. The CDR3 has 16 residues. Germline V gives CDR1 SQVTM, CDR2 ANQGSEA. The CDR3 sequence is CSVEQPGQGSSYEQYF. CDR3 nucleotide sequence: TGCAGCGTTGAACAACCGGGACAGGGATCTTCCTACGAGCAGTACTTC.

The gene calls are TRBV20-1 and TRBJ2-5; D possibly corresponds to TRBD2 (7 bases). The CDR3 totals 12 residues. CDR1 DFQATT and CDR2 SNEGSKA come from the germline V gene (reference sequence). V was shortened by 6 bases and J by 2 bases, with 10 bases between the two germline ends. The CDR3 reads CSAGGLQETQYF. The CDR3 coding sequence is TGCAGTGCGGGGGGGCTACAAGAGACCCAGTACTTC.

CDR3 DNA: TGTGCCAGCAGATTGACAGGGGGGGATTCACCCCTCCACTTT. Translation gives CASRLTGGDSPLHF. This chain uses TRBV12-3 or TRBV12-4 with TRBJ1-6, with 9 bases aligning to TRBD1. CDR3 length equals 14 residues. V lost 6 bases, J lost 8 bases, and 5 bases stayed unmatched.

A few counts support this clonotype. The chain couples TRBV12-3 or TRBV12-4 to TRBJ2-7; TRBD2 might be the D (6 bases). The CDR3 consists of 14 residues. Trimming removed 3 bases at V and 3 bases at J, with 12 bases between. The chain's CDR3 is CASSFAGFGYEQYF. CDR3 in DNA: TGTGCCAGCAGTTTTGCGGGGTTCGGCTACGAGCAGTACTTC.

This clonotype was counted a few times. J is TRBJ2-3 and V is TRBV7-2, with TRBD2 matching over 7 bases. The V gene's germline CDR1 is SGHTA and CDR2 FQGNSA. V shed 5 bases, J shed 4 bases, and the junction held 15 bases outside the gene matches. The CDR3 has 17 amino acids. The CDR3 DNA reads as TGTGCCAGCAGCCAAAAGGGTCGGCGGGAGCTCCCAGATACGCAGTATTTT. It encodes CASSQKGRRELPDTQYF.

The chain carries TRBV29-1 and TRBJ1-2; D call uncertain. The germline V and J ends were trimmed by 3 bases and 4 bases, with 21 bases remaining between them. The CDR3 length is 16 residues. Germline lookup yields CDR1 SQVTM and CDR2 ANQGSEA. The CDR3 loop is CSVDERDSAKIYGYTF. The CDR3 DNA reads TGCAGCGTTGATGAGAGAGACTCCGCGAAAATCTATGGCTACACCTTC.

This clonotype was counted a few times. This chain links TRBV7-2 with TRBJ2-5; TRBD1 is a possible D gene (6 bases). The CDR3 consists of 16 residues. Germline CDR1 SGHTA, CDR2 FQGNSA. V shed 5 bases and J shed 3 bases, with 19 bases lying between them. Here the CDR3 reads CASSRLKDRPEETQYF. DNA for the CDR3: TGTGCCAGCAGCAGACTTAAGGACAGACCTGAAGAGACCCAGTACTTC.

This clonotype was detected a few times. Relative to the germline gene, one junction end is altered; a read error may explain this. The chain has TRBV29-1 and TRBJ1-1; D gene uncertain. Germline lookup yields CDR1 SQVTM and CDR2 ANQGSEA. This CDR3 region has 14 residues. DNA for the CDR3: TGCAGCGCCGGGGAGGCAGTAGTGAACAGTGAAGCTTTCTTT. Protein sequence: CSAGEAVVNSEAFF.

This chain links TRBV29-1 with TRBJ2-3; D gene ambiguous. The V end was cut by 6 bases, the J end by 2 bases, with 21 bases between. Germline lookup yields CDR1 SQVTM and CDR2 ANQGSEA. This CDR3 region has 16 residues. The CDR3 protein is CSVPCNLDLDTDTQYF. CDR3 in DNA: TGCAGCGTGCCCTGCAACTTAGACTTGGACACAGATACGCAGTATTTT.

CDR3 bases: TGCGCCAGCAGCTTGGGGGTCAGAGCCGGGGAGCTGTTTTTT. Amino acid sequence: CASSLGVRAGELFF. This chain connects TRBV5-1 to TRBJ2-2, with no clear D. Trimming shortened V by 0 bases and J by 6 bases, and 9 bases separated the two germline ends. The CDR3 loop spans 14 amino acids. Germline assignment: CDR1 SGHRS and CDR2 YFSETQ. The entire variable domain, with the rest obtained from reference TRBV5-1 and TRBJ2-2, is as follows: KAGVTQTPRYLIKTRGQQVTLSCSPISGHRSVSWYQQTPGQGLQFLFEYFSETQRNKGNFPGRFSGRQFSNSRSEMNVSTLELGDSALYLCASSLGVRAGELFFGEGSRLTVL.

The V gene is TRBV6-6, the J gene TRBJ2-7; possible D gene TRBD2, 5 bases. This CDR3 contains 15 residues. Germline V CDR1 and CDR2: MNHNY, SVGAGI (reference sequence). V was shortened by 3 bases and J by 0 bases, with 12 bases between the two germline ends. Written as DNA, the CDR3 is TGTGCCAGCAGTTATTGGACCGGACTCTCCTACGAGCAGTACTTC. Amino acid sequence: CASSYWTGLSYEQYF.

This chain's CDR3 is CASSSNQGFRQETQYF. The CDR3 DNA reads as TGTGCCAGCAGCTCGAACCAGGGGTTTCGGCAAGAGACCCAGTACTTC. The rearrangement joins TRBV7-9 to TRBJ2-5; D is possibly TRBD1 (6 bases). CDR1 and CDR2 (germline): SEHNR, FQNEAQ (reference sequence). With 4 bases removed from V and 2 bases from J, the gap between germline ends came to 17 bases. This CDR3 is 16 amino acids long.

This clonotype was detected only a few times. The chain uses TRBV12-3 or TRBV12-4 and TRBJ2-3; the D gene could be TRBD1 or TRBD2 (5 bases each). Trimming left V 10 bases short and J 1 base short, with 18 bases between. This CDR3 comprises 15 residues. CDR3 nucleotide sequence: TGTGCCACCGGTGGGTGGGGGAGTGGCACAGATACGCAGTATTTT. Translated: CATGGWGSGTDTQYF.

The chain couples TRBV5-1 to TRBJ1-5, with 7 nucleotides matching TRBD1. The CDR3 extends over 15 amino acids. The V and J ends lost 4 bases and 9 bases, in that order; junction bases with no gene match: 13. The V gene's germline CDR1 is SGHRS and CDR2 YFSETQ. Written as DNA, the CDR3 is TGCGCCAGCAGCATCGCAGGAGAACAGGGGCTGCCCCAGCATTTT. Amino acid sequence: CASSIAGEQGLPQHF.

A few counts support this clonotype. The chain employs TRBV7-8 and TRBJ2-5; D is unclear. The CDR3 spans 13 residues. The germline V gene encodes CDR1 SGHVS and CDR2 FQNEAQ. V lost 4 bases and J lost 5, with 11 bases in between. The CDR3 nucleotides are TGTGCCAGCAGCTCCAGGATGGGGGAGACCCAGTACTTC. This encodes CASSSRMGETQYF. Drawing the rest from reference TRBV7-8 and TRBJ2-5, the complete variable domain is GAGVSQSPRYKVAKRGQDVALRCDPISGHVSLFWYQQALGQGPEFLTYFQNEAQLDKSGLPSDRFFAERPEGSVSTLKIQRTQQEDSAVYLCASSSRMGETQYFGPGTRLLVL.

This clonotype has a count of ten or more. The rearrangement joins TRBV7-2 to TRBJ2-5, with D possibly TRBD2 on 7 matching bases. The germline CDR1 and CDR2 sequences are SGHTA and FQGNSA. Trimming pared 1 base from V and 6 bases from J, leaving 18 bases between. The length of the CDR3 is 16 residues. The CDR3 coding sequence is TGTGCCAGCAGCTTAGGTTCGGGGGGCTGGGGGCAGACCCAGTACTTC. Amino acids: CASSLGSGGWGQTQYF.

The chain recombines TRBV7-9 with TRBJ2-1, with 16 bases identical to TRBD2. CDR3 size: 18 residues. V gave up 6 bases and J gave up 4 bases; unmatched junction bases: 9. CDR1 and CDR2 from the germline V gene are SEHNR and FQNEAQ (reference sequence). The CDR3 DNA is TGTGCCAGCAGTCAAACGGGACTAGCGGGAGGGCAATACAATGAGCAGTTCTTC. It encodes CASSQTGLAGGQYNEQFF.

The genes are TRBV20-1 and TRBJ2-2; no reliable D call. Germline CDR1 reads DFQATT; CDR2 reads SNEGSKA (reference sequence). V lost 5 bases and J 5 bases, leaving 12 bases between the germline ends. The CDR3 spans 13 residues. CDR3: CSALSDQTGELFF. The CDR3 coding sequence is TGCAGTGCTTTATCGGACCAGACCGGGGAGCTGTTTTTT.

In regard to this clonotype: A clone one base away is much larger, so this may be a read error. The CDR3 end shows no conserved phenylalanine or tryptophan, and so a read error is likely. This sequence joins TRBV7-2 and TRBJ1-6; D gene uncertain. Trimming cost V 0 bases and J 4 bases, with 10 bases left between them. Germline V lookup: CDR1 SGHTA, CDR2 FQGNSA. The CDR3 is made up of 16 amino acids. In nucleotides, the CDR3 is TGTGCCAGCAGCTTAGCTTCGACCGTATATAATTCACCCCTCCACTTG. Encoded protein: CASSLASTVYNSPLHL.

This clonotype came up many times. The genes are TRBV29-1 and TRBJ2-7; 8 bases agree with TRBD1. Germline V gene sequence: CDR1 SQVTM, CDR2 ANQGSEA. Losses at the gene ends were 8 bases for V and 7 bases for J; bases not matched to a gene: 13. The CDR3 sequence is 13 residues long. CDR3 sequence (DNA): TGCAGCTCCTCGGACAGGGTTTTGGGTGAGCAGTACTTC. It encodes CSSSDRVLGEQYF.

J is TRBJ2-1 and V is TRBV12-3 or TRBV12-4; D uncertain. The CDR3 is 13 amino acids. The germline V and J ends were trimmed by 6 bases and 10 bases, with 16 bases remaining between them. The CDR3 loop is CASSTIMEGEQFF. The CDR3 DNA reads TGTGCCAGCAGCACAATTATGGAAGGCGAGCAGTTCTTC.

A few counts support this clonotype. The V call is TRBV6-1, the J call TRBJ2-5; D remains unclear. The J call may be wrong; the DNA end is better matched by TRBJ2-7. CDR3 length: 12 residues. From germline, CDR1 is MNHNS and CDR2 SASEGT. The CDR3 protein is CASSEGPHEQYF. DNA for the CDR3: TGTGCCAGCAGTGAGGGCCCCCACGAGCAGTACTTC.

The chain employs TRBV19 and TRBJ2-1; 8 bases are a match to TRBD1. Per germline, CDR1 LNHDA and CDR2 SQIVND (reference sequence). The ends lost 7 bases at V and 7 bases at J; junction bases unmatched: 6. CDR3 length: 13 residues. The chain's CDR3 is CASIQDRVNEQFF. The CDR3 DNA reads as TGTGCCAGTATCCAGGACAGGGTAAATGAGCAGTTCTTC.

The rearrangement uses TRBV7-9 and TRBJ2-3; D ambiguous. CDR3 length: 15 amino acids. The V end lost 5 bases, the J end lost 6 bases, and 18 bases lay between the germline ends. CDR1 and CDR2 (germline): SEHNR, FQNEAQ (reference sequence). CDR3 sequence: CASSRRSRFADTQYF. In DNA form, the CDR3 reads TGTGCCAGCAGCCGCCGCTCCCGTTTTGCGGATACGCAGTATTTT.

With regard to this clonotype: Compared with germline, one end of the junction differs, possibly owing to a read error. The chain has TRBV7-9 and TRBJ1-2, with D hard to call. This CDR3 comprises 14 residues. The germline V gene has CDR1 SEHNR and CDR2 FQNEAQ (reference sequence). CDR3 bases: TGTGCCAGCAGCTCACTTTCGGGCGGCTATGGCTACACTTTC. Protein sequence: CASSSLSGGYGYTF.

The V gene is TRBV6-6, the J gene TRBJ2-7; D possibly corresponds to TRBD2 (5 bases). This CDR3 comprises 15 residues. Germline V gene sequence: CDR1 MNHNY, CDR2 SVGAGI (reference sequence). The ends were cut back, 2 bases at V and 2 bases at J, with 13 bases in the middle. The DNA for the CDR3 is TGTGCCAGCAGTTACCCATCGAGGGCCGCCTACGAGCAGTACTTC. Its protein is CASSYPSRAAYEQYF.

The CDR3: CASSLGSLGIQYF. The CDR3, as DNA: TGTGCCAGCAGTTTAGGGAGTCTGGGGATTCAGTACTTC. The chain recombines TRBV12-3 or TRBV12-4 with TRBJ2-4; D uncertain. The CDR3 is made up of 13 amino acids. V lost 1 base to trimming and J lost 10 bases, with 11 bases between them.

The chain joins TRBV12-3 or TRBV12-4 to TRBJ1-1, with D unresolved. The CDR3 runs 15 residues. The V gene lost 1 base and the J gene lost 7 bases, with 16 bases spanning the gap. CDR3 protein: CASSLESWEWGEAFF. The DNA of the CDR3 is TGTGCCAGCAGTTTAGAGTCTTGGGAGTGGGGTGAAGCTTTCTTT.